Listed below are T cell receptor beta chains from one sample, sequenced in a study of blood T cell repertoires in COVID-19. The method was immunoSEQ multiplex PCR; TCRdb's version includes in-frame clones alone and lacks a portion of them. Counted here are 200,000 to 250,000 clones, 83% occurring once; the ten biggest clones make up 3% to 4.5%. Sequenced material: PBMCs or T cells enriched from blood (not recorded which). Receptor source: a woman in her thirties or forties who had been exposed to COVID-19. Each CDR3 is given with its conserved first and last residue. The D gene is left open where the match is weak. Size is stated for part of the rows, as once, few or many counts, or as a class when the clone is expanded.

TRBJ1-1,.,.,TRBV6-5,TGTGCCACCCTCGGGGGTTACACTGAAGCTTTCTTT,CATLGGYTEAFF
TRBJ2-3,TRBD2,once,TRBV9,TGTGCCAGCAGCGGGCGGGGGGGCCTTAGCACAGATACGCAGTATTTT,CASSGRGGLSTDTQYF
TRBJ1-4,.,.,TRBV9,TGTGCCAGCAGCGTAGGCGGCAGGGGAGCAGAAAAACTGTTTTTT,CASSVGGRGAEKLFF
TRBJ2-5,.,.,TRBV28,TGTGCCAGCAGTTTAGATTGGTGGCAGCAAGAGACCCAGTACTTC,CASSLDWWQQETQYF
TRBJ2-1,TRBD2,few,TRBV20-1,TGCAGTGCTAGTTCTCCCATCGGCCTAGCGGGTGCCAATGAGCAGTTCTTC,CSASSPIGLAGANEQFF
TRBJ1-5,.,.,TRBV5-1,TGCGCCAGCGGCGGGGGCTATGGGGAGCATTTT,CASGGGYGEHF
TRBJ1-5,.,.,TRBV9,TGTGCCAGCAGCGTAGGAGGCAATAGCAATCAGCCCCAGCATTTT,CASSVGGNSNQPQHF
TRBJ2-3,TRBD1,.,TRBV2,TGTGCCAGCGGGACAGCTCATAGCCCCACAGATACGCAGTATTTT,CASGTAHSPTDTQYF
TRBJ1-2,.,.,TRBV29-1,TGCAGCGCTTACCTCACAGGTCTCGATGGCTATGGCTACACCTTC,CSAYLTGLDGYGYTF
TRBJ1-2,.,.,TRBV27,TGTGCCAGCAGTCCGACCCGACAGGCCTATGGCTACACCTTC,CASSPTRQAYGYTF
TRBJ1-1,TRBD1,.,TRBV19,TGTGCCAGTAGTATAGGGGACAGGTCGACTGAAGCTTTCTTT,CASSIGDRSTEAFF
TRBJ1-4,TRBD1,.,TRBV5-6,TGTGCCAGCAGCTCCCCGGGACAGGGGCATGAAAAACTGTTTTTT,CASSSPGQGHEKLFF
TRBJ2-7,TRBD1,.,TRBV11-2,TGTGCCAGCAGCCCCCTAAACCGGGACAGGGGTCCCTACGAGCAGTACTTC,CASSPLNRDRGPYEQYF
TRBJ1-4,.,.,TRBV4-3,TGCGCCAGCAGCCAAACCCGCAGGGTCGTTGGTAAACTGTTTTTT,CASSQTRRVVGKLFF
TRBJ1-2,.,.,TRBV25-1,TGTGCCAGCACCTGGGGGGGTAACTATGGCTACACCTTC,CASTWGGNYGYTF
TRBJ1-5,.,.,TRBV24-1,TGTGCCACCAGTGCCTATAGCAATCAGCCCCAGCATTTT,CATSAYSNQPQHF
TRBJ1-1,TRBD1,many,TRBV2,TGTGCCAGCACAAAATTGGGGATGGGGACAGCGAACACTGAAGCTTTCTTT,CASTKLGMGTANTEAFF
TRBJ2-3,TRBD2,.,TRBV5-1,TGCGCCAGCAGCTCCGGGGCTAGCGGGGGCATCACAGATACGCAGTATTTT,CASSSGASGGITDTQYF
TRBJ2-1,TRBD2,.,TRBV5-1,TGCGCCAGCAGCTTGCGCCTAGCGGGGGGCCTCTACAATGAGCAGTTCTTC,CASSLRLAGGLYNEQFF
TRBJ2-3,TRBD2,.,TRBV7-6,TGTGCCAGCAGCCGGGGGGGAGGGGGGACAGATACGCAGTATTTT,CASSRGGGGTDTQYF
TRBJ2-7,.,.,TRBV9,TGTGCCAGCAGCGTGGCAGGGGCCCCGAGCTCCTACGAGCAGTACTTC,CASSVAGAPSSYEQYF
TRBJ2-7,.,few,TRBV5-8,TGTGCCAGCAGAGCCGGGGTGTACCGTCACTACGAGCAGTACTTC,CASRAGVYRHYEQYF